This entry is about one T cell receptor beta chain. Sample time point: pre-treatment baseline. Sampling occurred pretreatment (T0) and at week 3 (W3), after cycle one of checkpoint blockade. Response was assessed by RECIST 1.1 at 12 weeks, except a couple of rapid progressors. Germline CDR1 is SGHTA and CDR2 is FQGNSA. Trimming removed 5 bases from V and 2 bases from J, with 17 bases in between. The CDR3 has 16 residues. This specimen belongs to a study of blood T cell dynamics during melanoma immunotherapy. Study as a whole: First-line therapy was either pembrolizumab or nivolumab with ipilimumab for metastatic melanoma.

Data came from immunoSEQ multiplex PCR; TCRdb stores just in-frame clones and leaves some out. Of approximately 7,000 clones in the sample, approximately 88% were seen once. The V call is TRBV7-2, the J call TRBJ2-3; D possibly corresponds to TRBD2 (7 bases). The sequences come from blood, collected from a patient treated with checkpoint blockade. This TCR derives from a human donor with melanoma. Some clones in this sample may be carry-over from other donors' samples. CDR3 residues: CASSRVGGANTDTQYF. The DNA of the CDR3 is TGTGCCAGCAGCCGAGTGGGGGGGGCCAACACAGATACGCAGTATTTT.